What follows is one TCR beta chain and its context. Some clones are missing from TCRdb's copy, which holds only in-frame ones; the method was immunoSEQ multiplex PCR. In the table there are 100,000 or so clones, 88% of which are singletons. Germline lookup yields CDR1 DFQATT and CDR2 SNEGSKA (reference sequence). This CDR3 contains 13 residues. Trimming pared 3 bases from V and 2 bases from J, leaving 9 bases between. The sample originates from a study of blood T cell repertoires in COVID-19. Specimen: peripheral blood. The V call is TRBV20-1, the J call TRBJ2-3, with D hard to call. The source of this sequence is a man between 60 and 75 years old with acute or convalescent COVID-19. In nucleotides, the CDR3 is TGCAGTGCTAGTGGAATAGACACAGATACGCAGTATTTT. Its translation is CSASGIDTDTQYF.